The entry below describes one T cell receptor (beta chain). Germline CDR1 SGHNT, CDR2 YENEEA. V shed 2 bases and J shed 4 bases, with 23 bases lying between them. The CDR3 totals 18 residues. This sample is part of a study of T cell changes during pregnancy in multiple sclerosis. Profiling relied on immunoSEQ multiplex PCR, and the TCRdb table lists in-frame clones only, not all of them. Here the sample spans about 100,000 clones, roughly 90% being singletons. This chain connects TRBV11-3 to TRBJ1-1; possibly TRBD1 for D (6 bases). The TCR comes from a female donor with multiple sclerosis, enrolled in a pregnancy study. This specimen was peripheral blood, taken after pregnancy. The CDR3 coding sequence is TGTGCCAGCAGCTTACACCCCTTAGGGGGGGCAATCGGCACTGAAGCTTTCTTT. This encodes CASSLHPLGGAIGTEAFF.